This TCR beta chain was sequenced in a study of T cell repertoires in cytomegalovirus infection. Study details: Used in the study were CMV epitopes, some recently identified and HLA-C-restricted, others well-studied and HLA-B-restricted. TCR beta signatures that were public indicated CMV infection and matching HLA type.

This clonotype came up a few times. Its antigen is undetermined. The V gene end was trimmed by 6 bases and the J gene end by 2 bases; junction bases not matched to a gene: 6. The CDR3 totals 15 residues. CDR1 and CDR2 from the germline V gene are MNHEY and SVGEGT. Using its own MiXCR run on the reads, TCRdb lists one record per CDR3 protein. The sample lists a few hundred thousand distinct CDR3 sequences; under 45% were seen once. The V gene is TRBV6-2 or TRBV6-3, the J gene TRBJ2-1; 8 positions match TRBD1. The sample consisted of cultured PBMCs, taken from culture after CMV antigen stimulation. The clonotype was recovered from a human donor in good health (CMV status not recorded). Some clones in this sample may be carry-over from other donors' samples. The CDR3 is CASSYRGIPYNEQFF. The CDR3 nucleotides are TGTGCCAGCAGCTACAGGGGGATCCCCTACAATGAGCAGTTCTTC.